This T cell receptor (beta chain) was sequenced during a study of vaccination and CD4 T cells after COVID-19. Study outcomes and limitations: The researchers studied relatively few convalescent patients and omitted early post-infection timepoints.

Note on this clonotype: The antigen is undetermined.

The CDR3 has 16 residues. The V gene's germline CDR1 is LGHNA and CDR2 YNFKEQ. V shed 3 bases, J shed 7 bases, and the junction held 9 bases outside the gene matches. Regarding treatment: roughly 11-day PBMC culture with coronavirus spike peptide pools or control peptides (ViraFEST assay). Researchers collected the unexposed donor's CD4+ T cells before the COVID-19 pandemic (2011-2018). The Oncomine TCR Beta short-read assay was what sequenced the DNA obtained from cultured CD4+ T cells. In TCRdb, the PCR reads were re-called with MiXCR into one record per CDR3 protein. Counted here are some 9,000 distinct CDR3 sequences, roughly 48% occurring once; the ten biggest clones make up 25% to 30%.

Source material: CD4+ T cells from blood, cultured in vitro. V gene TRBV4-2 combines with J gene TRBJ2-5; the match to TRBD2 covers 12 bases. The receptor was derived from a human donor in good health. The CDR3 is CASSHTSGGRIGTQYF. The CDR3, as DNA: TGTGCCAGCAGCCATACTAGCGGGGGGAGGATTGGGACCCAGTACTTC.